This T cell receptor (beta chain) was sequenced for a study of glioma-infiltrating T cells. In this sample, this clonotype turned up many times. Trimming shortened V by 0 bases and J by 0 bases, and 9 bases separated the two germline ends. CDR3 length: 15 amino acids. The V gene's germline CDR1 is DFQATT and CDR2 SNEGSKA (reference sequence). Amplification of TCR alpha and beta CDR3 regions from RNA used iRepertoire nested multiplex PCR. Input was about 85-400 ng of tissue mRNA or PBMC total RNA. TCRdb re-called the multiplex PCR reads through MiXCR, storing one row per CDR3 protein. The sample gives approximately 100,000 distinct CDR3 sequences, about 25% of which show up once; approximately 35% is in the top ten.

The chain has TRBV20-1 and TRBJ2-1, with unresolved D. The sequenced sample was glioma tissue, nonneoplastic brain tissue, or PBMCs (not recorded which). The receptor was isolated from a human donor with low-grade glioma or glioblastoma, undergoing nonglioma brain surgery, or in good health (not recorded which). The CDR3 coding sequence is TGCAGTGCTAGAGATCCACAGCACTCCTACAATGAGCAGTTCTTC. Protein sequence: CSARDPQHSYNEQFF.